This TCR beta chain was observed in a study of T cell responses to AZD1222 COVID-19 vaccine. V gave up 5 bases and J gave up 1 base; unmatched junction bases: 6. The CDR3 length is 16 residues. Germline CDR1 reads LNHDA; CDR2 reads SQIVND (reference sequence). This clone was observed once. The table came from immunoSEQ multiplex PCR; TCRdb's copy has only in-frame clones and leaves some out. The data hold tens of thousands of clones, with around 90% observed a single time. The TCR sequence derives from an adult in good health. The sample was peripheral blood, taken on day 0 of AZD1222 vaccination. This rearrangement joins TRBV19 to TRBJ2-4, with 9 bases that match TRBD2. CDR3 residues: CASSVDSGSAKNIQYF. Here the CDR3 DNA reads TGTGCCAGTAGTGTCGATAGCGGGAGTGCCAAAAACATTCAGTACTTC.